The 7 T cell receptor beta chains below were found in one sample sequenced in a study of neurological immune-mediated disorders. TCRdb re-analysed the 5' RACE reads in MiXCR, keeping a single row per CDR3 protein. The sample carries some 66,000 distinct CDR3 sequences, 4.5% recorded once. The sequenced sample was PBMCs. The receptor source for this set is a man younger than 40 with multiple sclerosis.

On this clonotype: One base away lies a much larger clone, so this may be a sequencing read error. The gene calls are TRBV20-1 and TRBJ2-2; the D gene is possibly TRBD1 (5 bases). Deletions cut 5 bases from V and 4 bases from J, with 14 bases between. The CDR3 runs to 14 residues. Per germline, CDR1 DFQATT and CDR2 SNEGSKA (reference sequence). The CDR3 region is CSARKGDSTGELFF. Here the CDR3 DNA reads TGCAGTGCTCGGAAAGGGGATAGCACCGGGGAGCTGTTTTTT.

This clonotype occurred many times. The DNA is omitted, as the CDR3 cannot be located on it reliably, and the CDR3 follows TCRdb's listing. V usage is TRBV25-1 and J usage is TRBJ1-4. Germline-derived CDR1 and CDR2 are MGHDK and SYGVNS. From its first to its last residue, the CDR3 has 16 amino acids. The CDR3 is CASSDFRGRVGEKLFF.

This rearrangement joins TRBV2 to TRBJ2-1; weak D call: TRBD2 (6 bases). Germline CDR1 reads SNHLY; CDR2 reads FYNNEI. CDR3 length equals 13 residues. V was shortened by 4 bases and J by 7 bases, with 11 bases between the two germline ends. The CDR3 DNA follows: TGTGCCAGCAGTGGCCCAGGGAGGAATGAGCAGTTCTTC. Its translation is CASSGPGRNEQFF.

This clonotype appeared many times. This sequence joins TRBV7-9 and TRBJ1-1; D is perhaps TRBD1 (6 bases). This CDR3 is 13 amino acids long. Trimming shortened V by 1 base and J by 10 bases, and 13 bases separated the two germline ends. Germline loops: CDR1 SEHNR, CDR2 FQNEAQ (reference sequence). CDR3 sequence: CASSLGQGPRAFF. The CDR3 DNA sequence: TGTGCCAGCAGCTTAGGGCAGGGGCCGAGAGCTTTCTTT.

This clonotype was seen many times. The genes are TRBV6-5 and TRBJ1-2, with TRBD1 matching 11 bases. This CDR3 is 15 amino acids long. Trimming removed 2 bases from V and 8 bases from J; junction bases left unmatched: 7. Germline V gives CDR1 MNHEY, CDR2 SVGAGI. As DNA, the CDR3 is TGTGCCAGCAGTTACCTAGGACAGGGGGCAAGGGGCTACACCTTC. This sequence encodes CASSYLGQGARGYTF.

This clonotype has ten or more counts. The CDR3: CASSFGTGFTNGYTF. In nucleotides, the CDR3 is TGTGCCAGCAGTTTTGGGACAGGCTTCACCAATGGCTACACCTTC. The V and J genes are TRBV12-3 or TRBV12-4 and TRBJ1-2, with 8 bases that match TRBD1. The ends lost 3 bases at V and 6 bases at J; junction bases unmatched: 9. The CDR3 length is 15 residues.

This clonotype was counted ten times or more. This chain uses TRBV10-3 with TRBJ1-2, with D hard to call. CDR3 size: 13 residues. The germline CDR1 and CDR2 sequences are ENHRY and SYGVKD. The V and J ends lost 1 base and 3 bases respectively, with 6 bases between them. The CDR3 protein is CAISELQYYGYTF. As DNA, the CDR3 is TGTGCCATCAGTGAGTTACAGTACTATGGCTACACCTTC.